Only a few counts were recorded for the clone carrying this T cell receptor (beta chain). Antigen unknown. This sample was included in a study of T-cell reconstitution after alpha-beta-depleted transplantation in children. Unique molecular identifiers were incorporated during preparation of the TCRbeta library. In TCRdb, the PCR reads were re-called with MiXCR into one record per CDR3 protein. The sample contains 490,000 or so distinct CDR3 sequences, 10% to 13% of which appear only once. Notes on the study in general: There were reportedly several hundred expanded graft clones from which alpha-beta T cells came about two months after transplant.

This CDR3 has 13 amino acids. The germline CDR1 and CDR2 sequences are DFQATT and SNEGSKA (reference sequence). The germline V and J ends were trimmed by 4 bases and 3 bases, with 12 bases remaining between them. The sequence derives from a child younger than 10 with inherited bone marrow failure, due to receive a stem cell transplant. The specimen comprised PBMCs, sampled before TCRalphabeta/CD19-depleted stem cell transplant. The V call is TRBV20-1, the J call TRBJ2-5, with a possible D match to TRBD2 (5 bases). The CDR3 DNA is TGCAGTGCTACTGTGACTACAAAAGAGACCCAGTACTTC. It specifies CSATVTTKETQYF.